This T cell receptor (beta chain) was identified during a study of blood T cells in healthy people across ages. In this sample, this clonotype turned up a few times. Total RNA extracted from each sample amounted to at least 6 micrograms. The second PCR ran roughly 7 to 11 cycles with a sample-barcoded 5' primer and J-beta primers. TCRdb redid the calling of the 5' RACE reads with MiXCR, one entry per CDR3 protein. This sample has more than 650,000 distinct CDR3 sequences, with around a quarter found just once. Losses at the gene ends were 1 base for V and 6 bases for J; bases not matched to a gene: 8. The CDR3 contains 16 residues. Germline CDR1 reads LGHDT; CDR2 reads YNNKEL (reference sequence). In addition, the sample was reused for a study of T cells of mothers and their children. That paper notes: RNA that had been extracted went wholly into cDNA synthesis, at approximately 1.6 ug per 15 ul. Sample barcodes and 2-4 random nucleotides came from the second PCR's M1S primer. Slightly higher overlap, not significant, was seen in related mother-child pairs than in unrelated pairs.

The chain has TRBV3-1 and TRBJ2-1; TRBD2 aligns across 8 bases. The clonotype was recovered from a boy aged 10-17 years in good health. The sequencing input was blood. The CDR3 DNA reads as TGTGCCAGCAGCCAAGTTGCGGGGGGCCCAACCAATGAGCAGTTCTTC. This gives the protein CASSQVAGGPTNEQFF.